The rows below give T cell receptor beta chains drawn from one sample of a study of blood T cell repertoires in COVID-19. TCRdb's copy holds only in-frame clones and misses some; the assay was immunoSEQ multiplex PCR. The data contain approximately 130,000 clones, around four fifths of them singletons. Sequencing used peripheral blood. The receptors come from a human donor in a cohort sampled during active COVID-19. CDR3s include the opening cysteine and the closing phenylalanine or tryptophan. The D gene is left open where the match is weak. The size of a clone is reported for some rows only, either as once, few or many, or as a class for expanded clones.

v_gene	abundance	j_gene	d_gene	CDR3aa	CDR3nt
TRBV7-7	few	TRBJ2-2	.	CASSQGLSNTGELFF	TGTGCTAGCAGCCAGGGACTTTCGAACACCGGGGAGCTGTTTTTT
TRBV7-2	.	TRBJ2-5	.	CASSLLANPWETQYF	TGTGCCAGCAGCTTACTGGCAAACCCTTGGGAGACCCAGTACTTC
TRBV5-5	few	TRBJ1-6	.	CASRTSEGPLHF	TGTGCCAGCAGAACGAGCGAAGGTCCCCTCCACTTT
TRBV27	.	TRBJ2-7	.	CASSLSKDTPLYEQYF	TGTGCCAGCAGTTTATCTAAGGACACCCCCCTATACGAGCAGTACTTC
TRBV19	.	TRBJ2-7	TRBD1	CASSQQGGAEQYF	TGTGCCAGTAGTCAACAGGGGGGAGCCGAGCAGTACTTC
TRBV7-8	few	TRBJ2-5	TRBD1	CASSLRDSQETQYF	TGTGCCAGCAGCCTCCGGGACAGCCAAGAGACCCAGTACTTC
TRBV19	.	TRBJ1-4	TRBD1	CASRGNRGPEEKLFF	TGTGCCAGTAGGGGAAACAGGGGCCCGGAAGAAAAACTGTTTTTT
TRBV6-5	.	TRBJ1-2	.	CATLPASGVPYGYTF	TGTGCCACCTTACCAGCCTCGGGGGTCCCCTATGGCTACACCTTC
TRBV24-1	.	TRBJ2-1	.	CATSAPGSYNEQFF	TGTGCCACCAGTGCCCCAGGCTCCTACAATGAGCAGTTCTTC
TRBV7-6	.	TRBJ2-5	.	CASSLYYMGETQYF	TGTGCCAGCAGCTTATACTACATGGGAGAGACCCAGTACTTC
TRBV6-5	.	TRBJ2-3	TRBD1	CASSYSQGADTQYF	TGTGCCAGCAGTTACTCCCAGGGGGCCGATACGCAGTATTTT
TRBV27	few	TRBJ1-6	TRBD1	CASLPWGGQGNSPLHF	TGTGCCAGCCTACCTTGGGGAGGACAGGGTAATTCACCCCTCCACTTT
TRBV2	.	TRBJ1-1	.	CASQGSTTEAFF	TGTGCCAGCCAGGGGTCCACCACTGAAGCTTTCTTT
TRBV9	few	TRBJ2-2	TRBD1	CASSSRQGWNTGELFF	TGTGCCAGCAGCTCCCGACAGGGATGGAACACCGGGGAGCTGTTTTTT
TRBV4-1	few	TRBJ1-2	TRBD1	CASSQDRQGPGGYTF	TGCGCCAGCAGCCAAGACCGACAGGGCCCGGGGGGCTACACCTTC
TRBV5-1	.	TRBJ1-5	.	CASSLGPGTSNQPQHF	TGCGCCAGCAGCTTGGGGCCGGGTACGAGCAATCAGCCCCAGCATTTT
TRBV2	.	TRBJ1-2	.	CASRRETNYGYTF	TGTGCCAGCAGGAGGGAGACTAACTATGGCTACACCTTC
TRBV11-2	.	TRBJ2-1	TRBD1	CASSFGQGYNEQFF	TGTGCCAGCAGCTTTGGACAGGGATACAATGAGCAGTTCTTC
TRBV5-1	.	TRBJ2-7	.	CASKRDSGYEQYF	TGCGCCAGCAAACGGGACTCGGGTTACGAGCAGTACTTC
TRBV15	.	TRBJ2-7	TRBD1	CATSRTSGTGGFNEQYF	TGTGCCACCAGCAGAACTTCCGGGACAGGGGGCTTCAACGAGCAGTACTTC
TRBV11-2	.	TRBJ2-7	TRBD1	CASSLGGTGVTYEQYF	TGTGCCAGCAGCTTAGGGGGGACAGGGGTTACCTACGAGCAGTACTTC
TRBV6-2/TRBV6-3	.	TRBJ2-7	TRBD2	CASSATSGGFSEQYF	TGTGCCAGCAGCGCAACTAGCGGGGGTTTTTCCGAGCAGTACTTC
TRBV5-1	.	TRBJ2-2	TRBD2	CASSLAGTSRPGELFF	TGCGCCAGCAGCTTGGCCGGGACTAGCCGCCCCGGGGAGCTGTTTTTT
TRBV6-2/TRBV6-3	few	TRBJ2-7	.	CASSAGTPYYEQYF	TGTGCCAGCAGCGCCGGGACACCTTACTACGAGCAGTACTTC
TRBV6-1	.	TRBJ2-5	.	CASSEFLTGGSSMYQETQYF	TGTGCCAGCAGTGAATTTCTAACGGGTGGGAGCTCCATGTACCAAGAGACCCAGTACTTC
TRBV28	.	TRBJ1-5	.	CASSRGGGNQPQHF	TGTGCCAGCAGCCGGGGGGGAGGCAATCAGCCCCAGCATTTT
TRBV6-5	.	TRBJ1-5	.	CASRGHQPQHF	TGTGCCAGCAGGGGGCATCAGCCCCAGCATTTT
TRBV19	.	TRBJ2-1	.	CASSISYNEQFF	TGTGCCAGTAGTATTTCGTACAATGAGCAGTTCTTC
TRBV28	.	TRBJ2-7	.	CASYGTPTYEQYF	TGTGCCAGTTACGGGACACCGACCTACGAGCAGTACTTC
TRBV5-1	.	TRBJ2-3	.	CASSLQSGSTDTQYF	TGCGCCAGCAGCCTGCAGTCAGGGAGCACAGATACGCAGTATTTT
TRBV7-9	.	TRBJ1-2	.	CASSLTELFYGYTF	TGTGCCAGCAGCTTGACAGAGCTATTCTATGGCTACACCTTC
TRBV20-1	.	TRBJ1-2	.	CSAPDYGYTF	TGCAGTGCCCCGGACTATGGCTACACCTTC
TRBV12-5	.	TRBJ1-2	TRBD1	CASGASGGHGYTF	TGTGCTAGTGGGGCCTCAGGGGGCCATGGCTACACCTTC
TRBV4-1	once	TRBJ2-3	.	CASSQDGTMSSTDTQYF	TGCGCCAGCAGCCAAGACGGGACAATGTCTAGCACAGATACGCAGTATTTT
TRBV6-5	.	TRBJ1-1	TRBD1	CASKRQGTNTEAFF	TGTGCCAGCAAGAGACAGGGGACGAACACTGAAGCTTTCTTT
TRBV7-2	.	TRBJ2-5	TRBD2	CASSLALAGGRRYQETQYF	TGTGCCAGCAGCTTAGCTCTAGCGGGGGGGCGACGGTACCAAGAGACCCAGTACTTC
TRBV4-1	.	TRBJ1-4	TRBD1	CASSHEWDREKLFF	TGCGCCAGCAGCCATGAGTGGGACAGGGAAAAACTGTTTTTT
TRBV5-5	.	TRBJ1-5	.	CASSFEGLEGQPQHF	TGTGCCAGCAGCTTCGAAGGGTTGGAGGGGCAGCCCCAGCATTTT
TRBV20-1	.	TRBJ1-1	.	CSASGGAVNTEAFF	TGCAGTGCTAGTGGTGGGGCTGTGAACACTGAAGCTTTCTTT
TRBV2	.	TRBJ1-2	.	CASSPQNYGYTF	TGTGCCAGCAGTCCCCAGAACTATGGCTACACCTTC
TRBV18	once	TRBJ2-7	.	CASSALGAPWNEQYF	TGTGCCAGCTCAGCGTTGGGGGCGCCTTGGAACGAGCAGTACTTC
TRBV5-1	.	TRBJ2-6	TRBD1	CASSRTGESGANVLTF	TGCGCCAGCAGCAGAACAGGGGAGTCTGGGGCCAACGTCCTGACTTTC
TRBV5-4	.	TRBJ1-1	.	CASSGPDPVGGTEAFF	TGTGCCAGCAGCGGACCCGACCCGGTCGGAGGCACTGAAGCTTTCTTT
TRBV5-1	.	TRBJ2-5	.	CASSLDRGETQYF	TGCGCCAGCAGCCTGGATAGGGGGGAGACCCAGTACTTC
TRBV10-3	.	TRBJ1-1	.	CAISPTPNTEAFF	TGTGCCATCAGTCCCACACCGAACACTGAAGCTTTCTTT
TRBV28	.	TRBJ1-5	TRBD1	CASSWGQGRQPQHF	TGTGCCAGCAGCTGGGGACAGGGAAGGCAGCCCCAGCATTTT
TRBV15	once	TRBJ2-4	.	CATSPQLGAQAKNIQYF	TGTGCCACCAGCCCCCAGTTGGGGGCCCAAGCCAAAAACATTCAGTACTTC
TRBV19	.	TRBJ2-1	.	CASSISSDYRFSYNEQFF	TGTGCCAGTAGTATTTCGTCGGACTACCGGTTCTCCTACAATGAGCAGTTCTTC
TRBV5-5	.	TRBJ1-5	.	CASSLPGGNQPQHF	TGTGCCAGCAGCTTGCCTGGAGGCAATCAGCCCCAGCATTTT
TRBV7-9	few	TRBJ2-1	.	CASSFPDKGDEQFF	TGTGCCAGCAGCTTCCCCGACAAAGGGGATGAGCAGTTCTTC
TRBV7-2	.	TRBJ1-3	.	CASNPTVSGNTIYF	TGTGCCAGCAACCCGACTGTCTCTGGAAACACCATATATTTT
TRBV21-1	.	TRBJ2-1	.	CATPTGGHNEQFF	TGTGCCACCCCTACGGGGGGCCACAATGAGCAGTTCTTC
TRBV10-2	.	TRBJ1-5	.	CASREGLSNQPQHF	TGCGCCAGCAGGGAGGGACTCAGCAATCAGCCCCAGCATTTT
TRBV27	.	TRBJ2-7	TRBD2	CASSFSSGVLSYEQYF	TGTGCCAGCAGTTTTTCTAGCGGGGTCCTCTCCTACGAGCAGTACTTC
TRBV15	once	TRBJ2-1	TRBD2	CATRVAGFNEQFF	TGTGCCACCCGGGTAGCGGGGTTCAATGAGCAGTTCTTC
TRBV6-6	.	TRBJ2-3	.	CASSYSRQSSTDTQYF	TGTGCCAGCAGTTACTCGAGACAGTCTAGCACAGATACGCAGTATTTT
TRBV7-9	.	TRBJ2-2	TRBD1	CASSWKQGASNTGELFF	TGTGCCAGCAGCTGGAAACAGGGGGCCTCGAACACCGGGGAGCTGTTTTTT